A single sample gave rise to the 32 T cell receptor beta chains below, sequenced in a study of blood T cells in healthy people across ages. Together with a sample-barcoded 5' primer, a J-beta primer mix was included in a second PCR lasting about 6 to 12 cycles. TCRdb itself ran the 5' RACE reads through MiXCR, one entry per CDR3 protein. The data hold 780,000 or so distinct CDR3 sequences, with roughly 25% observed a single time. A further study also used this sample, focusing on T cells of mothers and their children.

The sample consisted of blood. These receptors came from a boy under 18 in good health.

The gene calls are TRBV7-2 and TRBJ1-5; the D is unclear. V lost 2 bases and J 3 bases, leaving 8 bases between the germline ends. This CDR3 has 14 amino acids. Germline V CDR1 and CDR2: SGHTA, FQGNSA. CDR3 in DNA: TGTGCCAGCAGCTTACGGGGATTCAATCAGCCCCAGCATTTT. Protein product: CASSLRGFNQPQHF. Full variable domain (missing parts from reference TRBV7-2 and TRBJ1-5): GAGVSQSPSNKVTEKGKDVELRCDPISGHTALYWYRQSLGQGLEFLIYFQGNSAPDKSGLPSDRFSAERTGGSVSTLTIQRTQQEDSAVYLCASSLRGFNQPQHFGDGTRLSIL.

This clonotype turned up a few times. The chain has TRBV15 and TRBJ1-5; D gene uncertain. This CDR3 region has 16 residues. Germline CDR1 reads LNHNV; CDR2 reads YYDKDF (reference sequence). V lost 2 bases to trimming and J lost 1 base, with 12 bases between them. The CDR3 nucleotides are TGTGCCACCAGCAGACAATCCGTCAGAAGCAATCAGCCCCAGCATTTT. Translating it yields CATSRQSVRSNQPQHF.

The chain employs TRBV21-1 and TRBJ2-5; the table calls TRBD1, which could not be checked here. TRBV21-1 is a documented pseudogene. The CDR3 totals 16 residues. As DNA, the CDR3 is TGTGCCAGCAGGACCCGGCGGCTTCTCTCAGCGAAGACCCAGTACTTC. It encodes CASRTRRLLSAKTQYF.

At least ten counts were recorded for this clonotype. This chain links TRBV7-2 with TRBJ2-1; 7 bases are shared with TRBD2. The CDR3 runs to 17 residues. With V trimmed by 3 bases and J by 6 bases, 14 bases remained unmatched. CDR1 SGHTA and CDR2 FQGNSA come from the germline V gene. The CDR3, as DNA: TGTGCCAGCAGCTTGGGACTAAACCTGCGTGAGGGCAATGAGCAGTTCTTC. As protein: CASSLGLNLREGNEQFF. The full variable domain, its missing parts supplied by reference TRBV7-2 and TRBJ2-1, is GAGVSQSPSNKVTEKGKDVELRCDPISGHTALYWYRQSLGQGLEFLIYFQGNSAPDKSGLPSDRFSAERTGGSVSTLTIQRTQQEDSAVYLCASSLGLNLREGNEQFFGPGTRLTVL.

This clonotype was detected a few times. The J gene is TRBJ1-2, the V gene TRBV20-1, with 8 bases lining up with TRBD1. This CDR3 is 16 amino acids long. Germline CDR1 reads DFQATT; CDR2 reads SNEGSKA (reference sequence). J lost 4 bases, V lost 3 bases, and 13 bases had no gene match. CDR3 in amino acids: CSARSQGAVNFYGYTF. The CDR3 DNA follows: TGCAGTGCTAGGAGCCAGGGGGCGGTCAATTTCTATGGCTACACCTTC.

The rearrangement joins TRBV29-1 to TRBJ2-7, with D possibly being TRBD1 or TRBD2 (5 bases each). Trimming took off 1 base at V and 0 bases at J, with 10 bases between the two ends. There are 14 residues in the CDR3. The germline V gene has CDR1 SQVTM and CDR2 ANQGSEA. In nucleotides, the CDR3 is TGCAGCGTTGAAGTTTCCGGGACCTCCTACGAGCAGTACTTC. It specifies CSVEVSGTSYEQYF.

This clonotype came up a few times. The rearrangement links TRBV19 to TRBJ2-1; 7 bases fit TRBD1. The CDR3 length is 14 residues. After removal of 2 bases from V and 6 bases from J, the junction contained 4 bases not matched to a gene. Germline V gene sequence: CDR1 LNHDA, CDR2 SQIVND (reference sequence). DNA for the CDR3: TGTGCCAGTAGTATATATCCAGGGGGCAATGAGCAGTTCTTC. Translating it yields CASSIYPGGNEQFF.

The gene calls are TRBV11-1 and TRBJ2-7; a weak D match, TRBD1 (6 bases). The CDR3 consists of 16 residues. V gave up 7 bases and J gave up 1 base, with 20 bases separating them. Germline loops: CDR1 SGHAT, CDR2 FQDESV (reference sequence). The CDR3 here is CASIDPTGTISYEQYF. CDR3 nucleotides: TGTGCCAGCATCGATCCCACAGGGACCATATCCTACGAGCAGTACTTC.

The V gene is TRBV29-1, the J gene TRBJ2-5; perhaps D is TRBD1 or TRBD2 (5 bases each). This CDR3 comprises 13 residues. From germline, CDR1 is SQVTM and CDR2 ANQGSEA. Between the trimmed V and J ends, which lost 0 bases and 5 bases, there was a span of 10 bases. The CDR3 DNA sequence: TGCAGCGTTGAAGAGGACTGGGGGGAGACCCAGTACTTC. Its protein product is CSVEEDWGETQYF. The full variable domain, rest sourced from reference TRBV29-1 and TRBJ2-5, is SAVISQKPSRDICQRGTSLTIQCQVDSQVTMMFWYRQQPGQSLTLIATANQGSEATYESGFVIDKFPISRPNLTFSTLTVSNMSPEDSSIYLCSVEEDWGETQYFGPGTRLLVL.

J is TRBJ1-2 and V is TRBV10-3, with D possibly matching TRBD1 (5 bases). This CDR3 is built from 12 residues. Trimming took off 8 bases at V and 4 bases at J, with 11 bases between the two ends. CDR1 and CDR2 from the germline V gene are ENHRY and SYGVKD. The CDR3 spells CAILEGAYGYTF. As DNA, the CDR3 is TGTGCCATCCTAGAAGGGGCCTATGGCTACACCTTC.

This clonotype was counted only a few times. The chain combines TRBV11-2 with TRBJ2-1; D is possibly TRBD2 (6 bases). The CDR3 extends over 15 amino acids. The V and J ends lost 2 bases and 0 bases respectively, with 8 bases between them. Germline V gene lookup returns CDR1 SGHAT and CDR2 FQNNGV. The CDR3 region is CASSLPGVSYNEQFF. CDR3 nucleotides: TGTGCCAGCAGCTTACCGGGAGTCTCCTACAATGAGCAGTTCTTC.

There are a few counts of this clonotype. The J gene is TRBJ2-3, the V gene TRBV9; D is possibly TRBD1 (6 bases). CDR1 and CDR2 from the germline V gene are SGDLS and YYNGEE. Trimming took 5 bases from V and 6 from J, leaving 19 bases between them. The CDR3 consists of 15 residues. The CDR3 nucleotides read TGTGCCAGCAGGAGAGATCCACAGGGAGAGGATACGCAGTATTTT. Amino acid sequence: CASRRDPQGEDTQYF.

In this sample, this clonotype turned up a few times. The CDR3 reads CASRREGAGYGYTF. The CDR3 region has the DNA TGTGCCAGCAGGAGGGAGGGGGCTGGCTATGGCTACACCTTC. V gene TRBV6-1 combines with J gene TRBJ1-2; 7 bases align to TRBD1. CDR1 and CDR2 (germline): MNHNS, SASEGT. V was clipped by 6 bases and J by 4 bases; unmatched bases: 8. This CDR3 is 14 amino acids long.

This clonotype was counted ten times or more. The gene calls are TRBV10-3 and TRBJ2-5, with D unclear. This CDR3 comprises 14 residues. The ends were cut back, 7 bases at V and 2 bases at J, with 14 bases in the middle. CDR1 is ENHRY and CDR2 is SYGVKD in the germline V gene. The CDR3 loop is CAIITGLKQETQYF. The CDR3 DNA follows: TGTGCCATCATTACCGGGCTTAAGCAAGAGACCCAGTACTTC.

This clonotype has ten or more counts. V gene TRBV29-1 combines with J gene TRBJ1-1; 10 nucleotides match TRBD1. Trimming at V came to 8 bases and at J to 3 bases, leaving 3 bases not matched to a gene. The germline CDR1 and CDR2 sequences are SQVTM and ANQGSEA. The CDR3 loop spans 12 amino acids. The CDR3 sequence: CSIGTGDTEAFF. In nucleotides, the CDR3 is TGCAGCATCGGGACAGGGGACACTGAAGCTTTCTTT.

This clonotype was seen a handful of times. This chain links TRBV20-1 with TRBJ2-1, with D perhaps TRBD1 (5 bases). V lost 6 bases and J 2 bases, leaving 11 bases between the germline ends. The germline V gene encodes CDR1 DFQATT and CDR2 SNEGSKA (reference sequence). The CDR3 has 13 amino acids. DNA of the CDR3: TGCAGTGCGGGTGGGGCTACCTACAATGAGCAGTTCTTC. It specifies CSAGGATYNEQFF.

J is TRBJ1-3 and V is TRBV29-1, with D possibly TRBD1 on 5 matching bases. Looked up from germline, CDR1 is SQVTM and CDR2 is ANQGSEA. Trimming left V 6 bases short and J 0 bases short, with 9 bases between. The CDR3 has 13 residues. This CDR3 is CSVGTDSGNTIYF. The CDR3 DNA is TGCAGCGTGGGGACGGACTCTGGAAACACCATATATTTT.

CDR3 bases: TGTGCCAGCAGTTTAAGCGGGTCTGGGATTGAAGCTTTCTTT. Amino acid sequence: CASSLSGSGIEAFF. This chain links TRBV28 with TRBJ1-1; D gene unclear. Trimming took 2 bases from V and 7 from J, leaving 14 bases between them. The CDR3 length is 14 residues. Germline V gene lookup returns CDR1 MDHEN and CDR2 SYDVKM.

The J gene is TRBJ2-7, the V gene TRBV7-9, with 11 bases lining up with TRBD2. The J call may be mistaken, given a closer DNA end match to TRBJ2-5. This CDR3 has 15 residues. Germline-derived CDR1 and CDR2 are SEHNR and FQNEAQ (reference sequence). CDR3 sequence: CASSLGLAVLETQYF. In nucleotides, the CDR3 is TGTGCCAGCAGCCTGGGACTAGCGGTTCTAGAGACCCAGTACTTC.

A few counts support this clonotype. V is TRBV12-3 or TRBV12-4 and J is TRBJ1-4; a weak D match, TRBD1 (6 bases). The length of the CDR3 is 15 residues. V lost 3 bases and J 3 bases, leaving 11 bases between the germline ends. CDR3 loop: CASSLSRGSNEKLFF. CDR3 nucleotides: TGTGCCAGCAGTTTGTCCAGGGGATCTAATGAAAAACTGTTTTTT.

This clonotype was seen a handful of times. The J gene is TRBJ2-1, the V gene TRBV5-1, with D perhaps being TRBD1 or TRBD2 (5 bases each). The CDR3 covers 13 residues. CDR1 is SGHRS and CDR2 is YFSETQ in the germline V gene. V gave up 7 bases and J gave up 6 bases, with 14 bases separating them. This CDR3 reads CASRKGPPNEQFF. CDR3 sequence (DNA): TGCGCCAGCCGGAAGGGACCCCCCAATGAGCAGTTCTTC.

The chain employs TRBV30 and TRBJ2-5, with 12 bases aligning to TRBD1. The closer fit of TRBJ2-1 to the DNA end suggests the J call may be wrong. Per the germline V gene, CDR1 is GTSNPN and CDR2 is SVGIG (reference sequence). The CDR3 runs to 14 residues. CDR3 in DNA: TGTGCCTGGAGTGTGGGACAGGGGGCAGATGAGCAGTTCTTC. Its protein is CAWSVGQGADEQFF.

This clonotype was seen only a few times. V and J are TRBV29-1 and TRBJ1-4; D perhaps matches TRBD1 (6 bases). The CDR3 extends over 12 amino acids. Trimming took 7 bases from V and 4 from J, leaving 10 bases between them. CDR1 SQVTM and CDR2 ANQGSEA come from the germline V gene. The CDR3 DNA reads as TGCAGCGGCCGGACAGATAATGAAAAACTGTTTTTT. Protein sequence: CSGRTDNEKLFF. Full variable domain (missing parts from reference TRBV29-1 and TRBJ1-4): SAVISQKPSRDICQRGTSLTIQCQVDSQVTMMFWYRQQPGQSLTLIATANQGSEATYESGFVIDKFPISRPNLTFSTLTVSNMSPEDSSIYLCSGRTDNEKLFFGSGTQLSVL.

The chain combines TRBV7-8 with TRBJ2-1; D is unclear. The J call may not be correct, given that the DNA end is closer to TRBJ2-5. Germline CDR1 is SGHVS and CDR2 is FQNEAQ. The CDR3 loop spans 14 amino acids. CDR3 DNA sequence: TGTGCCAGCAGCTTAGGTGGTAAACAAGAGACCCAGTACTTC. Protein sequence: CASSLGGKQETQYF.

The chain employs TRBV18 and TRBJ2-1; 13 positions agree with TRBD2. CDR3 length: 17 amino acids. Germline assignment: CDR1 KGHSH and CDR2 LQKENI. V shed 4 bases, J shed 6 bases, and the junction held 9 bases outside the gene matches. The CDR3 protein is CASSRRTSGRGGNEQFF. The CDR3 coding sequence is TGTGCCAGCTCACGACGGACTAGCGGGAGAGGGGGCAATGAGCAGTTCTTC. Filled out from reference TRBV18 and TRBJ2-1, the complete variable domain reads NAGVMQNPRHLVRRRGQEARLRCSPMKGHSHVYWYRQLPEEGLKFMVYLQKENIIDESGMPKERFSAEFPKEGPSILRIQQVVRGDSAAYFCASSRRTSGRGGNEQFFGPGTRLTVL.

This clonotype was seen a few times. The chain recombines TRBV5-1 with TRBJ2-1, with a possible D match to TRBD2 (6 bases). The germline gives CDR1 SGHRS, CDR2 YFSETQ. The CDR3 is 15 residues long. V gave up 3 bases and J gave up 7 bases, with 17 bases separating them. The CDR3 spells CASSSRSGQGNEQFF. CDR3 in DNA: TGCGCCAGCAGCTCACGTAGCGGCCAAGGGAATGAGCAGTTCTTC.

This clonotype has more than one count but fewer than ten. The chain recombines TRBV7-9 with TRBJ1-2; maybe TRBD1 (6 bases). Germline CDR1 reads SEHNR; CDR2 reads FQNEAQ (reference sequence). The V gene lost 3 bases and the J gene lost 3 bases, with 14 bases spanning the gap. This CDR3 is 15 amino acids long. CDR3 sequence (DNA): TGTGCCAGCAGCTTCCCTCCGGACAGTCACTATGGCTACACCTTC. This codes for CASSFPPDSHYGYTF.

This clonotype was observed a few times. The rearrangement uses TRBV7-2 and TRBJ2-3, with 8 bases fitting TRBD2. This CDR3 region has 16 residues. From germline, CDR1 is SGHTA and CDR2 FQGNSA. With V trimmed by 2 bases and J by 5 bases, 9 bases remained unmatched. As DNA, the CDR3 is TGTGCCAGCAGCTTATCTTCGACTAGCGTCTTAGATACGCAGTATTTT. Amino acid sequence: CASSLSSTSVLDTQYF.

The chain joins TRBV20-1 to TRBJ1-1, with unresolved D. The CDR3 covers 13 residues. Germline V gene lookup returns CDR1 DFQATT and CDR2 SNEGSKA (reference sequence). Trimming removed 5 bases at V and 0 bases at J, with 10 bases between. Written as DNA, the CDR3 is TGCAGTGCTTCGGGGAAGATGAACACTGAAGCTTTCTTT. It is translated as CSASGKMNTEAFF.

This clonotype was detected only a few times. This chain joins TRBV6-2 or TRBV6-3 and TRBJ2-5; D is perhaps TRBD2 (5 bases). The J call may not be correct, given that the DNA end is closer to TRBJ2-7. The CDR3 has 11 amino acids. In germline, CDR1 is MNHEY, CDR2 SVGEGT. This chain's CDR3 is CASLEAHEQYF. The CDR3 DNA follows: TGTGCCAGCCTGGAGGCTCACGAGCAGTACTTC.

This clonotype has more than one count but fewer than ten. This chain uses TRBV29-1 with TRBJ2-5; no firm D call. The J call may be incorrect, as the DNA end agrees better with TRBJ2-7. Germline CDR1 and CDR2: SQVTM and ANQGSEA. The CDR3 spans 13 residues. CDR3 residues: CSVAVTNSYEQYF. The CDR3, as DNA: TGCAGCGTTGCGGTGACAAATTCCTACGAGCAGTACTTC.

V is TRBV20-1 and J is TRBJ2-7, with 7 positions matching TRBD1. J lost 6 bases, V lost 3 bases, and 14 bases had no gene match. The CDR3 extends over 15 amino acids. CDR1 is DFQATT and CDR2 is SNEGSKA in the germline V gene (reference sequence). The chain's CDR3 is CSARDRDSLFGEQYF. The DNA of the CDR3 is TGCAGTGCTAGGGACCGGGACAGCCTCTTCGGCGAGCAGTACTTC.